This T cell receptor beta chain was found in a study of blood T cell repertoires in COVID-19. With 2 bases removed from V and 1 base from J, the gap between germline ends came to 6 bases. CDR1 and CDR2 (germline): KGHSH, LQKENI. This CDR3 spans 14 amino acids. Sequencing used immunoSEQ multiplex PCR; TCRdb keeps in-frame clones, though not all of them. The data contain approximately 85,000 clones, over 75% of them singletons. This clonotype originated in a human donor in a cohort sampled during active COVID-19. Sequencing was carried out using peripheral blood. The genes are TRBV18 and TRBJ1-5; D is ambiguous. The CDR3: CASSPGGSNQPQHF. The CDR3 region has the DNA TGTGCCAGCTCACCAGGTGGCAGCAATCAGCCCCAGCATTTT.